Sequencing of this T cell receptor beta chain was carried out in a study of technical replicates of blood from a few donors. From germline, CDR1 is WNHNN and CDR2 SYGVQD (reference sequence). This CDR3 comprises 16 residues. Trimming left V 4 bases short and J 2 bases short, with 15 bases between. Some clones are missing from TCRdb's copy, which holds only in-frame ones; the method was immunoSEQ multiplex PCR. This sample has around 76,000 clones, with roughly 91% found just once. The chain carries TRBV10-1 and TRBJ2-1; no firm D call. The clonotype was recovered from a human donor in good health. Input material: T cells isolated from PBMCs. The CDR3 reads CASSVKELPTYNEQFF. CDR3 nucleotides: TGCGCCAGCAGTGTTAAAGAGCTACCCACCTACAATGAGCAGTTCTTC.